The 13 T cell receptor beta chains presented below share a single source sample, sequenced in a study of T cells in tuberculosis. Clones were sequenced by immunoSEQ multiplex PCR, and TCRdb holds only the in-frame ones, with some missing. The sample includes 80,000 to 100,000 clones, approximately 91% seen only once; the top ten take over 1.5%. Cells were sorted from thawed PBMC rested overnight and stained with GMM-loaded CD1B tetramer, viability dye and anti-CD3. The CD1B tetramers carried C32 glucose monomycolate purified from Rhodococcus equi. The sample was CD1b-GMM tetramer-negative cells sorted from PBMCs. The receptors come from an adult woman with latent tuberculosis.

The rearrangement joins TRBV10-3 to TRBJ1-5, with D unresolved. Germline CDR1 ENHRY, CDR2 SYGVKD. V lost 5 bases, J lost 6 bases, and 11 bases lay in between. The CDR3 runs to 13 residues. CDR3 in amino acids: CAISTSDSQPQHF. In nucleotides, the CDR3 is TGTGCCATCAGTACTTCTGACTCTCAGCCCCAGCATTTT.

This clone was counted once. The rearrangement uses TRBV7-6 and TRBJ1-3; TRBD1 matches at 9 bases. Germline V lookup: CDR1 SGHVS, CDR2 FNYEAQ. The V gene end was trimmed by 6 bases and the J gene end by 0 bases; junction bases not matched to a gene: 6. CDR3 length: 16 amino acids. CDR3 protein: CASRGLGQGSGNTIYF. The CDR3 DNA is TGTGCCAGCAGAGGGTTGGGACAGGGCTCTGGAAACACCATATATTTT.

V usage is TRBV9 and J usage is TRBJ2-7, with 10 nucleotides matching TRBD2. The CDR3 is 16 amino acids. CDR1 is SGDLS and CDR2 is YYNGEE in the germline V gene. Germline trimming cut 1 base from V and 3 bases from J; bases unmatched to any gene: 7. The CDR3 loop reads CASSVTSGALNYEQYV. The CDR3 coding sequence is TGTGCCAGCAGCGTAACTAGCGGGGCCCTAAACTACGAGCAGTACGTC.

About this clone: Other DNA sequences in this sample translate to the same CDR3. The rearrangement joins TRBV5-1 to TRBJ1-1; D may be TRBD1 (5 bases). The germline gives CDR1 SGHRS, CDR2 YFSETQ. The CDR3 is 15 amino acids. V lost 1 base, J lost 0 bases, and 10 bases lay in between. CDR3 sequence: CASSLQGGMNTEAFF. The CDR3 nucleotides read TGCGCCAGCAGCTTGCAGGGTGGCATGAACACTGAAGCTTTCTTT. Filled out from reference TRBV5-1 and TRBJ1-1, the complete variable domain reads KAGVTQTPRYLIKTRGQQVTLSCSPISGHRSVSWYQQTPGQGLQFLFEYFSETQRNKGNFPGRFSGRQFSNSRSEMNVSTLELGDSALYLCASSLQGGMNTEAFFGQGTRLTVV.

The rearrangement joins TRBV5-1 to TRBJ2-1; 9 bases align to TRBD1. CDR1 is SGHRS, CDR2 YFSETQ, per germline. This CDR3 has 15 amino acids. With V trimmed by 4 bases and J by 6 bases, 8 bases remained unmatched. The CDR3 nucleotides read TGCGCCAGCAGCGCCACAGGGGGCCTCTCCAATGAGCAGTTCTTC. It specifies CASSATGGLSNEQFF.

This sequence joins TRBV4-1 and TRBJ1-2; the D gene is possibly TRBD1 (5 bases). Trimming took off 1 base at V and 0 bases at J, with 12 bases between the two ends. The CDR3 has 16 residues. Germline CDR1 reads MGHRA; CDR2 reads YSYEKL. In DNA, the CDR3 is TGCGCCAGCAGCCAAGGTATGACAGAAGCTAACTATGGCTACACCTTC. Its translation is CASSQGMTEANYGYTF.

The J gene is TRBJ2-3, the V gene TRBV2; possible D gene TRBD2, 5 bases. The ends were cut back, 5 bases at V and 2 bases at J, with 8 bases in the middle. CDR1 and CDR2 from the germline V gene are SNHLY and FYNNEI. The CDR3 is 13 amino acids. For the CDR3, the DNA is TGTGCCAGCAGTAAGGACTTCACAGATACGCAGTATTTT. This translates into CASSKDFTDTQYF.

The chain carries TRBV2 and TRBJ1-1; D gene uncertain. The CDR3 is 13 residues long. CDR1 is SNHLY and CDR2 is FYNNEI in the germline V gene. Trimming shortened V by 6 bases and J by 1 base, and 9 bases separated the two germline ends. The CDR3 nucleotides read TGTGCCAGCAGAGGAGAGGGGAACACTGAAGCTTTCTTT. It codes for CASRGEGNTEAFF.

This rearrangement joins TRBV7-2 to TRBJ2-7; D uncertain. CDR1 and CDR2 (germline): SGHTA, FQGNSA. The V end lost 4 bases, the J end lost 0 bases, and 10 bases lay between the germline ends. The CDR3 runs 14 residues. The CDR3 reads CASSSTLTSYEQYV. The CDR3 DNA reads as TGTGCCAGCAGCTCTACACTAACCTCCTACGAGCAGTACGTC.

This chain connects TRBV10-3 to TRBJ2-3; tentatively, D is TRBD2 (6 bases). The V gene's germline CDR1 is ENHRY and CDR2 SYGVKD. Trimming pared 4 bases from V and 2 bases from J, leaving 16 bases between. The CDR3 contains 16 residues. CDR3 DNA sequence: TGTGCCATCAGTGTTCTGGGCGGGGCGAACACAGATACGCAGTATTTT. It specifies CAISVLGGANTDTQYF.

The V gene is TRBV27, the J gene TRBJ2-1; 7 positions match TRBD1. CDR3 length: 15 amino acids. Germline values: CDR1 MNHEY, CDR2 SMNVEV (reference sequence). V lost 3 bases, J lost 2 bases, and 4 bases stayed unmatched. The chain's CDR3 is CASSLRQGAYNEQFF. The CDR3 DNA follows: TGTGCCAGCAGTTTGAGGCAGGGGGCCTACAATGAGCAGTTCTTC.

CDR3 sequence reads: CASGDRGRYQPQHF. The CDR3 DNA follows: TGTGCCAGCGGGGACAGAGGTAGGTATCAGCCCCAGCATTTT. The chain employs TRBV19 and TRBJ1-5, with 7 bases that match TRBD1. The CDR3 has 14 residues. CDR1 and CDR2 from the germline V gene are LNHDA and SQIVND (reference sequence). The V and J ends lost 9 bases and 5 bases, in that order; junction bases with no gene match: 10.

This sequence joins TRBV15 and TRBJ1-2; TRBD1 might be the D (6 bases). The V gene lost 0 bases and the J gene lost 4 bases, with 12 bases spanning the gap. The germline V gene has CDR1 LNHNV and CDR2 YYDKDF (reference sequence). This CDR3 has 15 residues. The CDR3 protein is CATSREDSHLYGYTF. CDR3 in DNA: TGTGCCACCAGCAGAGAGGACAGCCATCTCTATGGCTACACCTTC. Full variable domain (missing parts from reference TRBV15 and TRBJ1-2): DAMVIQNPRYQVTQFGKPVTLSCSQTLNHNVMYWYQQKSSQAPKLLFHYYDKDFNNEADTPDNFQSRRPNTSFCFLDIRSPGLGDTAMYLCATSREDSHLYGYTFGSGTRLTVV.